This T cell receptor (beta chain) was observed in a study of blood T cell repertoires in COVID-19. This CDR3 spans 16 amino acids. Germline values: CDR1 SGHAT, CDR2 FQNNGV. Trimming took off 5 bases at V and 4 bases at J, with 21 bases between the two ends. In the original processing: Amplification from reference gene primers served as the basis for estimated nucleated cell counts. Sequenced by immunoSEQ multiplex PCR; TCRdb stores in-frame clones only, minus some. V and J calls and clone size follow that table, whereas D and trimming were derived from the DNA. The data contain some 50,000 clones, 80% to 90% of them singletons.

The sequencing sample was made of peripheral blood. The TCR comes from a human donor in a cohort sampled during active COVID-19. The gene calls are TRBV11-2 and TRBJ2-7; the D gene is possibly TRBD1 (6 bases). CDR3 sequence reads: CASSHSPQGSAYEQYF. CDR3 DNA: TGTGCCAGCAGCCACTCCCCCCAGGGGTCGGCGTACGAGCAGTACTTC.